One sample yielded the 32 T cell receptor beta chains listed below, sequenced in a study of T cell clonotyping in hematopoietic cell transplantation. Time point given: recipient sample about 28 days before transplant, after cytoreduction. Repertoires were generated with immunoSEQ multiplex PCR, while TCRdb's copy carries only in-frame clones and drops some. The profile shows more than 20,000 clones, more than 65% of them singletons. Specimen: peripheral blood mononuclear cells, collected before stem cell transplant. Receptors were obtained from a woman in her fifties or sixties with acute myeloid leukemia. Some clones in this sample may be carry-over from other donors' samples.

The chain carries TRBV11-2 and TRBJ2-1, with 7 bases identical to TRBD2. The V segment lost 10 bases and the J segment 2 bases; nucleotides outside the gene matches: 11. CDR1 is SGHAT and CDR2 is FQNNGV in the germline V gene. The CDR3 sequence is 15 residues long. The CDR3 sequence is CATMRERGTYNEQFF. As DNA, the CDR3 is TGTGCCACCATGAGGGAGCGGGGAACCTACAATGAGCAGTTCTTC.

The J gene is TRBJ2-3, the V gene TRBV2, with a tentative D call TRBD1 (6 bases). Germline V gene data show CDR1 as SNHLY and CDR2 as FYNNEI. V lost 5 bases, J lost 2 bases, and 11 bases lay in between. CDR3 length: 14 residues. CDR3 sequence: CASSLQGPTDTQYF. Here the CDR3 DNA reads TGTGCCAGCAGTCTGCAGGGGCCCACAGATACGCAGTATTTT.

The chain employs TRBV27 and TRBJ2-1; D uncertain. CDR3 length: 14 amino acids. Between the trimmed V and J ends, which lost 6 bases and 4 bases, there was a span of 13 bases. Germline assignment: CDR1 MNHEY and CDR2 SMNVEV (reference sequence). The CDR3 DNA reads TGTGCCAGCAGCACCCTCACCTCGTACAATGAGCAGTTCTTC. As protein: CASSTLTSYNEQFF.

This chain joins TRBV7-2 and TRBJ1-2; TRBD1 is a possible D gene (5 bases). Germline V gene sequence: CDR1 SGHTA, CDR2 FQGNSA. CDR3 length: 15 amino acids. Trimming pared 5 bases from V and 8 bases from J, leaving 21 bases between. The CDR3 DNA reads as TGTGCCAGCAGCACAACCTCGGGGGGGGTCGGCGGCTACACCTTC. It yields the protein CASSTTSGGVGGYTF. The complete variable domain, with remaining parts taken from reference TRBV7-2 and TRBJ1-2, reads GAGVSQSPSNKVTEKGKDVELRCDPISGHTALYWYRQSLGQGLEFLIYFQGNSAPDKSGLPSDRFSAERTGGSVSTLTIQRTQQEDSAVYLCASSTTSGGVGGYTFGSGTRLTVV.

CDR3 in DNA: TGTGCCAGCAGTGAGACAGGCGAGGGCTCGGGCTACACCTTC. Amino acid sequence: CASSETGEGSGYTF. The genes are TRBV6-5 and TRBJ1-2, with a weak D call TRBD1 (6 bases). The germline CDR1 and CDR2 sequences are MNHEY and SVGAGI. The CDR3 is made up of 14 amino acids. V lost 5 bases and J lost 8, with 18 bases in between.

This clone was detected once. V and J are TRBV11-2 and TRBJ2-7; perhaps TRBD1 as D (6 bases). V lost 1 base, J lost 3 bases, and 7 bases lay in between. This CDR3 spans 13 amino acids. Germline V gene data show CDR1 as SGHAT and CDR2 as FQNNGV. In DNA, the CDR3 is TGTGCCAGCAGCTTAGTCAGGGGCTACGAGCAGTACTTC. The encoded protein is CASSLVRGYEQYF.

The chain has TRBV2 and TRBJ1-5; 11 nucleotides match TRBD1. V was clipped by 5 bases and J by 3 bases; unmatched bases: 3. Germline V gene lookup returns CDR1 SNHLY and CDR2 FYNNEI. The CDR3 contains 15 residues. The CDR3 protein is CASSLDRGHNQPQHF. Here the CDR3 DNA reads TGTGCCAGCAGTCTGGACAGGGGGCACAATCAGCCCCAGCATTTT. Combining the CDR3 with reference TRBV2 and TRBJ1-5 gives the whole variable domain EPEVTQTPSHQVTQMGQEVILRCVPISNHLYFYWYRQILGQKVEFLVSFYNNEISEKSEIFDDQFSVERPDGSNFTLKIRSTKLEDSAMYFCASSLDRGHNQPQHFGDGTRLSIL.

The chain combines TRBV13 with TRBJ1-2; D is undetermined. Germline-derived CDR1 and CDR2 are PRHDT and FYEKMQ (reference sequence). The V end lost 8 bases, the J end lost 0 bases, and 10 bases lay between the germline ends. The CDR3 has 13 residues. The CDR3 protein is CASPGRPNYGYTF. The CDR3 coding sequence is TGTGCCAGCCCAGGCCGACCTAACTATGGCTACACCTTC.

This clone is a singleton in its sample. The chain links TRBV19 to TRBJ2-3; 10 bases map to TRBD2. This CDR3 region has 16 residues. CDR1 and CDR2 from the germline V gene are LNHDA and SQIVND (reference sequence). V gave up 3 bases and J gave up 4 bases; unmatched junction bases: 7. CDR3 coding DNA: TGTGCCAGTAGTATGTCGGCTAGCGGGAGTGCAGATACGCAGTATTTT. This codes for CASSMSASGSADTQYF.

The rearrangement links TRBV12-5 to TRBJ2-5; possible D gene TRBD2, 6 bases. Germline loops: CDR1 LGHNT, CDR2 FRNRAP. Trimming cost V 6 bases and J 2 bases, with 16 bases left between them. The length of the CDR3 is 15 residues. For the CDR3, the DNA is TGTGCTAGTGGACCCGGGGAGGTGGGGCAAGAGACCCAGTACTTC. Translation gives CASGPGEVGQETQYF.

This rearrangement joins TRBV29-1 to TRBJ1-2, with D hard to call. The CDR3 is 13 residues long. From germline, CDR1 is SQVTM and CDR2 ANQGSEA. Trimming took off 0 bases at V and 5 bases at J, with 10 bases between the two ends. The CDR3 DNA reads TGCAGCGTTGAAGATCCGAGAACATATGGCTACACCTTC. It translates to CSVEDPRTYGYTF.

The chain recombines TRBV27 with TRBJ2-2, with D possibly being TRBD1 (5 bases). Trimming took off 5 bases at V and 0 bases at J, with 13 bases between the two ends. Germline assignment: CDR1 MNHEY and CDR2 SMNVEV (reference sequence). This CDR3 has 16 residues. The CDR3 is CASSTYRNSNTGELFF. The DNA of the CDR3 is TGTGCCAGCAGTACCTACAGGAATTCGAACACCGGGGAGCTGTTTTTT.

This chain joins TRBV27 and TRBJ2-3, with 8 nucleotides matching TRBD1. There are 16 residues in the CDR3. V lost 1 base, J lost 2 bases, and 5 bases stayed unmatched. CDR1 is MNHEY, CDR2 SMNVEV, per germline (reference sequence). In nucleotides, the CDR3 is TGTGCCAGCAGTTTATGGGGGACAGGCCCCACAGATACGCAGTATTTT. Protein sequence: CASSLWGTGPTDTQYF.

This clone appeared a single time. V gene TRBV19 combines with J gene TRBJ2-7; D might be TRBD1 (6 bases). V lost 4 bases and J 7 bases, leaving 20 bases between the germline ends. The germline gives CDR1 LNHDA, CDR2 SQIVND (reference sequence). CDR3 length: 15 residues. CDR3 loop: CASSTFVGGQGEQYF. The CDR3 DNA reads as TGTGCCAGTAGTACCTTCGTGGGCGGTCAGGGGGAGCAGTACTTC. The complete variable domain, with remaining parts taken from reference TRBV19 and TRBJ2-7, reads DGGITQSPKYLFRKEGQNVTLSCEQNLNHDAMYWYRQDPGQGLRLIYYSQIVNDFQKGDIAEGYSVSREKKESFPLTVTSAQKNPTAFYLCASSTFVGGQGEQYFGPGTRLTVT.

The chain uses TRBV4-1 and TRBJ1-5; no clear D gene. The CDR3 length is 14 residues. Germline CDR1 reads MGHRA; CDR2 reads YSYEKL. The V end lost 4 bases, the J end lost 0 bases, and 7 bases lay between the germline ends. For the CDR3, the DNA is TGCGCCAGCAGCCCGAACCTTAGCAATCAGCCCCAGCATTTT. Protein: CASSPNLSNQPQHF.

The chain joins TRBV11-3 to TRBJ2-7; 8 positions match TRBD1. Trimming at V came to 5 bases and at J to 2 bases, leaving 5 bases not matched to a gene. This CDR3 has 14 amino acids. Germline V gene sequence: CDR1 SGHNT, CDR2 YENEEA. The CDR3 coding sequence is TGTGCCAGCAGCGAAGGACAGGGAACCTACGAGCAGTACTTC. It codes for CASSEGQGTYEQYF. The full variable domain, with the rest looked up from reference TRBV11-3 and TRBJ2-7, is EAGVVQSPRYKIIEKKQPVAFWCNPISGHNTLYWYLQNLGQGPELLIRYENEEAVDDSQLPKDRFSAERLKGVDSTLKIQPAELGDSAVYLCASSEGQGTYEQYFGPGTRLTVT.

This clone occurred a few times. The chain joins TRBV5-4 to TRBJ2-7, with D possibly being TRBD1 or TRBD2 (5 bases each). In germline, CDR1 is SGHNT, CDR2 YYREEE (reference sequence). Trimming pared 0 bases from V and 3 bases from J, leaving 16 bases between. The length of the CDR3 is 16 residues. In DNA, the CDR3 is TGTGCCAGCAGCTTGGTACCGGGACCATACTTCTACGAGCAGTACTTC. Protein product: CASSLVPGPYFYEQYF.

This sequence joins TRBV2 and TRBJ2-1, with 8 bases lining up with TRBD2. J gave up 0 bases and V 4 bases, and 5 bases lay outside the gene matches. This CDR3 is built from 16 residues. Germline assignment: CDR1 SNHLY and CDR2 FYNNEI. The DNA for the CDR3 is TGTGCCAGCAGTGTTCTGGCGGGGGGCTCCTACAATGAGCAGTTCTTC. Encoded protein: CASSVLAGGSYNEQFF.

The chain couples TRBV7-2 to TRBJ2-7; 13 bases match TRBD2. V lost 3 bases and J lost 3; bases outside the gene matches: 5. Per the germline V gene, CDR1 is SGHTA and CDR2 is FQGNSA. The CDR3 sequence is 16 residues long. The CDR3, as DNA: TGTGCCAGCAGCTTGTTCGGGACTAGCGGGAACTACGAGCAGTACTTC. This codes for CASSLFGTSGNYEQYF.

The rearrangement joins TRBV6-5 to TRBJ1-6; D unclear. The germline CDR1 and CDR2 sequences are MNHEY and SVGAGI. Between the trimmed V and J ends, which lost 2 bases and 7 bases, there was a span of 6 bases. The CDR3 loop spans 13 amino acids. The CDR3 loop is CASSYEMNSPLHF. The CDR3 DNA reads TGTGCCAGCAGTTACGAGATGAATTCACCCCTCCACTTT.

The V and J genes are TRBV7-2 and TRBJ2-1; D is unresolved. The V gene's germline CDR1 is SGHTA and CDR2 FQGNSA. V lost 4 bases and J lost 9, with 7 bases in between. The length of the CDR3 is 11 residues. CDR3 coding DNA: TGTGCCAGCAGCTCTCTCGGTGAGCAGTTCTTC. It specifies CASSSLGEQFF.

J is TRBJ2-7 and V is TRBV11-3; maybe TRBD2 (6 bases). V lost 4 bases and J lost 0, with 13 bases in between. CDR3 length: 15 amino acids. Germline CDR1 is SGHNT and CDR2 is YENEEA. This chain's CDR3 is CASSSQAGSSYEQYF. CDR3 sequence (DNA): TGTGCCAGCAGCTCCCAGGCGGGAAGCTCCTACGAGCAGTACTTC.

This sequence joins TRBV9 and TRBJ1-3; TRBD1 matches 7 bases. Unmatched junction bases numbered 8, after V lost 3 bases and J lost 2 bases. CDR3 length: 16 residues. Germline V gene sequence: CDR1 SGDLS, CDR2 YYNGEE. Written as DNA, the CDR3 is TGTGCCAGCAGCGCAATCGACAGGGTAACTGGAAACACCATATATTTT. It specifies CASSAIDRVTGNTIYF. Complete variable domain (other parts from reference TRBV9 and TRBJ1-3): DSGVTQTPKHLITATGQRVTLRCSPRSGDLSVYWYQQSLDQGLQFLIQYYNGEERAKGNILERFSAQQFPDLHSELNLSSLELGDSALYFCASSAIDRVTGNTIYFGEGSWLTVV.

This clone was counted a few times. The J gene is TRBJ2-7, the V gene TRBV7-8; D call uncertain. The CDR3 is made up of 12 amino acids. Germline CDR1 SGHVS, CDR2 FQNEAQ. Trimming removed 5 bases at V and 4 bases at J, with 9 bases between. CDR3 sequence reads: CASSPGPYEQYF. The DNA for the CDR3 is TGTGCCAGCAGCCCCGGACCTTACGAGCAGTACTTC.

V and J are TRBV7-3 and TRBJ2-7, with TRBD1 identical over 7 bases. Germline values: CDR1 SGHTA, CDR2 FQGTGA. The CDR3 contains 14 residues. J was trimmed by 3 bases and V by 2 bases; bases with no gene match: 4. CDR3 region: CASSLAGGGYEQYF. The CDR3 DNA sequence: TGTGCCAGCAGCTTAGCAGGGGGTGGCTACGAGCAGTACTTC.

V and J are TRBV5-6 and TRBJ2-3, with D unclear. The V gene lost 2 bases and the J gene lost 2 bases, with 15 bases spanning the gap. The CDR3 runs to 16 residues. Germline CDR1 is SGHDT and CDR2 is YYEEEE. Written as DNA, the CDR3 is TGTGCCAGCAGCTTCGGATTAAACGGCTACACAGATACGCAGTATTTT. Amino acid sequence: CASSFGLNGYTDTQYF.

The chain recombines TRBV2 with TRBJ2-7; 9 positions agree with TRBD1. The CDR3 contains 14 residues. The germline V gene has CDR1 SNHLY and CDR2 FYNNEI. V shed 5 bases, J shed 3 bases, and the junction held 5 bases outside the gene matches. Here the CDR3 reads CASSWTGELYEQYF. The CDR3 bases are TGTGCCAGCAGTTGGACAGGGGAACTCTACGAGCAGTACTTC.

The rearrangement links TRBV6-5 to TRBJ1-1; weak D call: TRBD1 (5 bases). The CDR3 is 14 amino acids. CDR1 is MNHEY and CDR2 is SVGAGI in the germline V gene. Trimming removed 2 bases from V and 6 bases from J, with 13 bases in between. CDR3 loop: CASSYGPQGPEAFF. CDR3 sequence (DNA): TGTGCCAGCAGTTACGGTCCCCAGGGCCCTGAAGCTTTCTTT.

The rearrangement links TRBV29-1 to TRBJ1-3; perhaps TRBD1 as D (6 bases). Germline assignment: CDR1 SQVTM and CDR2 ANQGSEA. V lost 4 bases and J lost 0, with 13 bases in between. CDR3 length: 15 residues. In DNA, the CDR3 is TGCAGCGTTGGGGGTGGGGGCAGCTCTGGAAACACCATATATTTT. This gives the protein CSVGGGGSSGNTIYF. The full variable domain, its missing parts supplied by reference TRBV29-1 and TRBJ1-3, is SAVISQKPSRDICQRGTSLTIQCQVDSQVTMMFWYRQQPGQSLTLIATANQGSEATYESGFVIDKFPISRPNLTFSTLTVSNMSPEDSSIYLCSVGGGGSSGNTIYFGEGSWLTVV.

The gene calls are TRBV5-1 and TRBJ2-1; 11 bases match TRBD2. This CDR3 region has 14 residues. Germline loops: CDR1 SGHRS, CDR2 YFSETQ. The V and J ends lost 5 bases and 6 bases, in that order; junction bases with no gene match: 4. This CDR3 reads CASRGTSGSNEQFF. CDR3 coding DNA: TGCGCCAGCAGAGGGACTAGCGGCTCCAATGAGCAGTTCTTC.

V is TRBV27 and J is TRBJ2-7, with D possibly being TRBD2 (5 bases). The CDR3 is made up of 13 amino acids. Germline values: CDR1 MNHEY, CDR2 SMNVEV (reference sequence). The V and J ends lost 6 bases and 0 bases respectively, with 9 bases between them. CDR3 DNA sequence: TGTGCCAGCAGCGGACTCAACTCCTACGAGCAGTACTTC. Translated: CASSGLNSYEQYF.

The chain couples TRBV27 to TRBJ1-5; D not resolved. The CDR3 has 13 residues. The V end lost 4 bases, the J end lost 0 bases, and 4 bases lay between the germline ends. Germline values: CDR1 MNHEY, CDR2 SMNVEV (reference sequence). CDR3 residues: CASSSYSNQPQHF. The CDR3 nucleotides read TGTGCCAGCAGTTCCTATAGCAATCAGCCCCAGCATTTT.